Presented here are 17 T cell receptor beta chains from one specimen sequenced in a study of blood T cell repertoires in COVID-19. Sequencing used immunoSEQ multiplex PCR; TCRdb keeps in-frame clones, though not all of them. The sample consists of about 270,000 clones, about 88% of them appearing once. The sample comprised peripheral blood. These receptors came from a human donor with COVID-19, enrolled during active disease. The donor label of this sample is uncertain.

The rearrangement uses TRBV2 and TRBJ2-3; possibly TRBD2 for D (5 bases). This CDR3 spans 12 amino acids. CDR1 and CDR2 from the germline V gene are SNHLY and FYNNEI. V lost 2 bases and J 7 bases, leaving 7 bases between the germline ends. The CDR3 DNA reads as TGTGCCAGCAGTGAATCGGGGTATACGCAGTATTTT. Translated: CASSESGYTQYF.

V gene TRBV6-1 combines with J gene TRBJ2-3; D possibly corresponds to TRBD2 (6 bases). Trimming left V 3 bases short and J 2 bases short, with 21 bases between. Germline CDR1 and CDR2: MNHNS and SASEGT. CDR3 size: 18 residues. CDR3 sequence: CASSDEWVGGSATDTQYF. The CDR3 nucleotides read TGTGCCAGCAGTGATGAATGGGTTGGAGGGAGTGCCACAGATACGCAGTATTTT.

DNA of the CDR3: TGTGCCAGTAGTATAAGGCGGGGGGCATCGGAGAATGAGCAGTTCTTC. It specifies CASSIRRGASENEQFF. The gene calls are TRBV19 and TRBJ2-1, with 8 bases aligning to TRBD2. The CDR3 runs 16 residues. J was trimmed by 7 bases and V by 2 bases; bases with no gene match: 10. Germline values: CDR1 LNHDA, CDR2 SQIVND (reference sequence).

CDR3 loop: CASSQDSGTGASDTQYF. The CDR3 DNA reads TGCGCCAGCAGCCAAGATTCCGGGACAGGGGCGTCAGATACGCAGTATTTT. The chain links TRBV4-3 to TRBJ2-3, with 10 bases identical to TRBD1. The CDR3 is 17 residues long. Germline assignment: CDR1 LGHNA and CDR2 YSLEER. The junction had 7 bases not matched to a gene; V was cut back by 0 bases and J by 4 bases.

The gene calls are TRBV11-2 and TRBJ2-7, with a tentative D call TRBD2 (5 bases). V lost 1 base, J lost 4 bases, and 17 bases lay in between. There are 16 residues in the CDR3. The germline CDR1 and CDR2 sequences are SGHAT and FQNNGV. The CDR3 DNA sequence: TGTGCCAGCAGCTTAGTGGGTGATAGGGAGTGGTACGAGCAGTACTTC. Protein sequence: CASSLVGDREWYEQYF.

In this sample, this clone turned up a few times. This chain uses TRBV28 with TRBJ1-1; D is perhaps TRBD1 (6 bases). CDR1 MDHEN and CDR2 SYDVKM come from the germline V gene. The germline V and J ends were trimmed by 10 bases and 1 base, with 10 bases remaining between them. The CDR3 runs 12 residues. The CDR3 coding sequence is TGTGCCACCAGGGACACGAACACTGAAGCTTTCTTT. This translates into CATRDTNTEAFF.

V is TRBV2 and J is TRBJ1-1; D unresolved. From germline, CDR1 is SNHLY and CDR2 FYNNEI. This CDR3 contains 11 residues. The germline V and J ends were trimmed by 5 bases and 6 bases, with 7 bases remaining between them. As DNA, the CDR3 is TGTGCCAGCAGTACCTACGCTGAAGCTTTCTTT. Encoded protein: CASSTYAEAFF.

The chain uses TRBV5-1 and TRBJ1-2; 7 bases fit TRBD1. V gave up 4 bases and J gave up 6 bases; unmatched junction bases: 9. Germline V gives CDR1 SGHRS, CDR2 YFSETQ. The CDR3 covers 14 residues. In nucleotides, the CDR3 is TGCGCCAGCAGCGGGGGACAGCTCCTCCATGGCTACACCTTC. Translating gives CASSGGQLLHGYTF.

This clone occurred a few times. The CDR3 coding sequence is TGTGCCAGCAGCTTAGCGGGAGGGACAGGGGGCCATGGCTACACCTTC. It encodes CASSLAGGTGGHGYTF. The V and J genes are TRBV7-9 and TRBJ1-2, with TRBD1 identical over 12 bases. CDR3 length: 16 residues. Per the germline V gene, CDR1 is SEHNR and CDR2 is FQNEAQ (reference sequence). Trimming took 0 bases from V and 6 from J; bases not matched to a gene: 5.

The chain couples TRBV18 to TRBJ1-1; D is unresolved. The CDR3 is 15 residues long. V lost 10 bases and J lost 6, with 24 bases in between. Germline V lookup: CDR1 KGHSH, CDR2 LQKENI. The DNA of the CDR3 is TGTGCCACCCACCCGGAACAGCTCCCCTCCGCTGAAGCTTTCTTT. Protein sequence: CATHPEQLPSAEAFF.

This rearrangement joins TRBV30 to TRBJ1-4, with D uncertain. Germline loops: CDR1 GTSNPN, CDR2 SVGIG (reference sequence). Trimming removed 3 bases from V and 1 base from J, with 12 bases in between. This CDR3 is built from 15 residues. The CDR3 loop is CAWSASGGTNEKLFF. CDR3 bases: TGTGCCTGGAGCGCATCGGGAGGAACTAATGAAAAACTGTTTTTT.

With respect to this clone: An end of the junction differs from the germline gene, which may be a read error. The chain joins TRBV12-5 to TRBJ1-3; tentative D call: TRBD1 (5 bases). Germline CDR1 is LGHNT and CDR2 is FRNRAP. The CDR3 length is 15 residues. This chain's CDR3 is CASSLIGGYGNTIYF. The DNA for the CDR3 is TGTGCTAGTAGTTTGATCGGGGGGTACGGAAACACCATATATTTT.

This rearrangement joins TRBV5-5 to TRBJ1-1; TRBD1 might be the D (6 bases). The V end was cut by 4 bases, the J end by 1 base, with 11 bases between. The CDR3 has 14 amino acids. Germline-derived CDR1 and CDR2 are SGHKS and YYEKEE (reference sequence). CDR3 in amino acids: CASSTMDRNTEAFF. DNA of the CDR3: TGTGCCAGCAGCACCATGGACAGGAACACTGAAGCTTTCTTT.

This chain joins TRBV6-2 or TRBV6-3 and TRBJ1-2; TRBD1 matches at 7 bases. In germline, CDR1 is MNHEY, CDR2 SVGEGT. After removal of 5 bases from V and 7 bases from J, the junction contained 13 bases not matched to a gene. The CDR3 is 15 amino acids. The CDR3 DNA is TGTGCCAGCAGTCGGATCGAACAGGGGAAGGCTGGCTACACCTTC. Encoded protein: CASSRIEQGKAGYTF.

The chain has TRBV20-1 and TRBJ2-3; the D is unclear. The germline V gene has CDR1 DFQATT and CDR2 SNEGSKA (reference sequence). This CDR3 is built from 11 residues. Trimming took 6 bases from V and 4 from J, leaving 8 bases between them. The CDR3 DNA reads as TGCAGTGCCTCAGATCCAGATACGCAGTATTTT. Its protein is CSASDPDTQYF.

This clone came up a few times. This chain joins TRBV6-5 and TRBJ2-7; TRBD1 aligns across 7 bases. The CDR3 spans 14 residues. CDR1 is MNHEY and CDR2 is SVGAGI in the germline V gene. J lost 0 bases, V lost 6 bases, and 5 bases had no gene match. CDR3 amino acids: CASRPGGSSYEQYF. As DNA, the CDR3 is TGTGCCAGCAGGCCAGGGGGTAGCTCCTACGAGCAGTACTTC.

The gene calls are TRBV11-3 and TRBJ2-1, with 7 bases lining up with TRBD2. Germline CDR1 and CDR2: SGHNT and YENEEA. The trim removed 5 bases at V and 3 bases at J, leaving 10 bases unmatched. This CDR3 has 16 residues. The CDR3 DNA sequence: TGTGCCAGCAGCGCCAACAGCGGGACGGTCTACAATGAGCAGTTCTTC. Translated, it gives CASSANSGTVYNEQFF.